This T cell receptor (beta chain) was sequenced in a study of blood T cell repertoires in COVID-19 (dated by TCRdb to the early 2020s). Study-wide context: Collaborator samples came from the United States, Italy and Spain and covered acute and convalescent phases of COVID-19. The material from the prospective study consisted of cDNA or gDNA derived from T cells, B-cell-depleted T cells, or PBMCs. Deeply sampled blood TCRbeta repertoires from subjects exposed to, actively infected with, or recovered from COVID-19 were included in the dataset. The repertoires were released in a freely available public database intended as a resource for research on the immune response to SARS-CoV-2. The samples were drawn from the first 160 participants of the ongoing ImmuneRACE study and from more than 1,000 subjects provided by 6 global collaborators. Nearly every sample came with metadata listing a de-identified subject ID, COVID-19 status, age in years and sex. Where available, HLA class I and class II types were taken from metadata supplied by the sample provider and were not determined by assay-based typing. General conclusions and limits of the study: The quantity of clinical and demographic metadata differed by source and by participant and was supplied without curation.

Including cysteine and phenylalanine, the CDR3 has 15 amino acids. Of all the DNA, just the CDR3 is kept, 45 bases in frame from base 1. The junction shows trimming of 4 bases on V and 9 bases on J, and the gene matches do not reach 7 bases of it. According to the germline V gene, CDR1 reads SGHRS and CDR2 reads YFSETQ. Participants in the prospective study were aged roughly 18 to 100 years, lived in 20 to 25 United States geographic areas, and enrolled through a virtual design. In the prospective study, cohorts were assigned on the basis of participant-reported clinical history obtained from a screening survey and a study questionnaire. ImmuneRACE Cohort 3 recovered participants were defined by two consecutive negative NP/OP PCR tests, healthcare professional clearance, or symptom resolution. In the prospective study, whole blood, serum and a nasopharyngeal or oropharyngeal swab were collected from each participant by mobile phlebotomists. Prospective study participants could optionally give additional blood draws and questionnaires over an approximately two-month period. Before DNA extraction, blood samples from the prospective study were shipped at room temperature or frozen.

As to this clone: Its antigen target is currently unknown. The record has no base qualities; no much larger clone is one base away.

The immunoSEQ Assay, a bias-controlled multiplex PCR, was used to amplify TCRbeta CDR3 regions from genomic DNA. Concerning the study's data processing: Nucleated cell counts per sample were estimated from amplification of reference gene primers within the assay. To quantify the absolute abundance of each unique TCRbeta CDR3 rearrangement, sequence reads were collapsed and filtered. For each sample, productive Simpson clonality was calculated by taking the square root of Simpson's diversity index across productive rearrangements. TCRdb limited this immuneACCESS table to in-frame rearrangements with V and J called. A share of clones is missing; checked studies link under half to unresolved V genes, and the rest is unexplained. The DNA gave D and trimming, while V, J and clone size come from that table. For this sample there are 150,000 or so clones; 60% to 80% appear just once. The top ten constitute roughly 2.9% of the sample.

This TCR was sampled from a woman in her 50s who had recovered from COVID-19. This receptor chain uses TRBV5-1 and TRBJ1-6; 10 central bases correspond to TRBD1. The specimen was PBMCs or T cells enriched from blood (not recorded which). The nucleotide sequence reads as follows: TGCGCCAGCAGCCCCCGGGACAGGGGTCTTTCACCCCTCCACTTT. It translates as CASSPRDRGLSPLHF.